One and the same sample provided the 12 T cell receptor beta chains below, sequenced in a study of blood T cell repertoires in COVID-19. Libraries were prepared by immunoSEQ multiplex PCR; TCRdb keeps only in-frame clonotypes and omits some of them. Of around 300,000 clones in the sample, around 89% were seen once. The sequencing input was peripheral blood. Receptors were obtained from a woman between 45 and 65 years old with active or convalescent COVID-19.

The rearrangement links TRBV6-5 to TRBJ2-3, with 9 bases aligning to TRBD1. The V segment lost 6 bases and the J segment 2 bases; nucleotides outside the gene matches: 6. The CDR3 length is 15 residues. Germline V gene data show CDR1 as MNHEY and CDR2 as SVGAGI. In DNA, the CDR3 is TGTGCCAGCAGATCGACAGGGGGATTCACAGATACGCAGTATTTT. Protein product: CASRSTGGFTDTQYF.

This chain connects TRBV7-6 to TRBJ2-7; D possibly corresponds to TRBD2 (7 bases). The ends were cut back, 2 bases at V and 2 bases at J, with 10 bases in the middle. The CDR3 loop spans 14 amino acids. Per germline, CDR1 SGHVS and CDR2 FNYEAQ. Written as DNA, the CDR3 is TGTGCCAGCAGCTTAAAAGGGGGGGCCTACGAGCAGTACTTC. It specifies CASSLKGGAYEQYF. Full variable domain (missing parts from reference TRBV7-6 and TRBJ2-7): GAGVSQSPRYKVTKRGQDVALRCDPISGHVSLYWYRQALGQGPEFLTYFNYEAQQDKSGLPNDRFSAERPEGSISTLTIQRTEQRDSAMYRCASSLKGGAYEQYFGPGTRLTVT.

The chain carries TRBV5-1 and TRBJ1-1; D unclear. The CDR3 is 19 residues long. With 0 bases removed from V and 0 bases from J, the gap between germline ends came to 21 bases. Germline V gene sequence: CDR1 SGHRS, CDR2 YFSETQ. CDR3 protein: CASSLGFGVSRRMNTEAFF. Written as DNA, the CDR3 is TGCGCCAGCAGCTTGGGTTTCGGGGTATCGCGCCGGATGAACACTGAAGCTTTCTTT.

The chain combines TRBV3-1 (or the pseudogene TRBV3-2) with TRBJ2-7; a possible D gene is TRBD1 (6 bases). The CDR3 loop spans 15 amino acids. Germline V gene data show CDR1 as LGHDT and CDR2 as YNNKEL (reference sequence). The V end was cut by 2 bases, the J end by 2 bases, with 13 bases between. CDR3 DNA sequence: TGTGCCAGCAGCCAAAGGGGGACCCCGACCTACGAGCAGTACTTC. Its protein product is CASSQRGTPTYEQYF.

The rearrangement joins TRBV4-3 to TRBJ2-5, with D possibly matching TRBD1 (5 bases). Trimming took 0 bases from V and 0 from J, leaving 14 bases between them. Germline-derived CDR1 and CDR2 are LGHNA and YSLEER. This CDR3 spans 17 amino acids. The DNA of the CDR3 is TGCGCCAGCAGCCAAGATGGGAAGGGGATGTACCAAGAGACCCAGTACTTC. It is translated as CASSQDGKGMYQETQYF.

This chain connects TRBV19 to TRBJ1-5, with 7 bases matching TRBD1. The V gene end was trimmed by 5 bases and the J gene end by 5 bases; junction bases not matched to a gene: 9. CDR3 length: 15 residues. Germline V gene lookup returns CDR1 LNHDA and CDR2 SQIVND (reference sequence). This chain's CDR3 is CASSGTGVLDQPQHF. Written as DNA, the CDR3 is TGTGCCAGTAGTGGAACAGGGGTGTTAGATCAGCCCCAGCATTTT.

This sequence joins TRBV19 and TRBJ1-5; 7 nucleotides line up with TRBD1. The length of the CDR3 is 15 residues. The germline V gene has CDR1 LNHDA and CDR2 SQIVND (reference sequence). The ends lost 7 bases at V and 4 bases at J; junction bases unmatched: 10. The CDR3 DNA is TGTGCCAGTAAAGACAGGGTTTTTGGTAATCAGCCCCAGCATTTT. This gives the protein CASKDRVFGNQPQHF.

CDR3 residues: CASSSGGDYGYTF. The CDR3 region has the DNA TGTGCCAGCAGCTCCGGGGGAGACTATGGCTACACCTTC. V and J are TRBV12-3 or TRBV12-4 and TRBJ1-2; perhaps TRBD1 as D (5 bases). Deletions cut 6 bases from V and 3 bases from J, with 11 bases between. The CDR3 is 13 amino acids.

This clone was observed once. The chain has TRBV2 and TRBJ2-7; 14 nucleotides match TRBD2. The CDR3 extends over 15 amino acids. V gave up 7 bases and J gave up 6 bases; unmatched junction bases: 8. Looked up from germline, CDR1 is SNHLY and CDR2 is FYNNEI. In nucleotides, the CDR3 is TGTGCCAGCACTAACCAGGGACTAGCGGGGGCCGAGCAGTACTTC. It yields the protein CASTNQGLAGAEQYF.

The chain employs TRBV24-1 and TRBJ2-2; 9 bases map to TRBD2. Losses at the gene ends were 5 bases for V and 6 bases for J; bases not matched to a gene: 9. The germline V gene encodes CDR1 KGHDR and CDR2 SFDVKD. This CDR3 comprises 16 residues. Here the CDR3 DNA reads TGTGCCACCAGTGGCGGGAGGGCCGAATCCGCCGGGGAGCTGTTTTTT. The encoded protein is CATSGGRAESAGELFF.

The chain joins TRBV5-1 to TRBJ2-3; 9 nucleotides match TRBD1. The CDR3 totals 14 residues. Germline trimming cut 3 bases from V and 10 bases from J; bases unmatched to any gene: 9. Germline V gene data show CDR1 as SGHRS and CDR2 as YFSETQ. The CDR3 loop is CASSSGQGSLPQYF. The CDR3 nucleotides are TGCGCCAGCAGCTCGGGACAGGGCTCCCTCCCGCAGTATTTT.

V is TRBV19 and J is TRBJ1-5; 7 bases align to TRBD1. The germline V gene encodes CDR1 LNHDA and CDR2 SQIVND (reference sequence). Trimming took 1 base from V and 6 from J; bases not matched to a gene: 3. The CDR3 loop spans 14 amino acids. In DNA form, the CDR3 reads TGTGCCAGTAGTATAGGACAGGGATTTCAGCCCCAGCATTTT. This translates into CASSIGQGFQPQHF.